This is a list of T cell receptor beta chains from one sample in a study of shared clonotypes between healthy human individuals. The assay was immunoSEQ multiplex PCR, and TCRdb's table has in-frame clones only and misses some. The table lists approximately 980,000 clones, around 80% of them singletons. Sequencing used memory CD4+ T cells sorted from blood. Receptors were obtained from a man between 18 and 29 years old in good health. The CDR3 runs from the conserved cysteine through the conserved F or W. The D gene is left open where the match is weak. Expanded clones get a size class; other rows say once, few or many, or leave the size out.

D: TRBD1; V: TRBV10-1; J: TRBJ2-7; size: few; DNA: TGCGCCAGCACCCAGGGACAGGGACCCTACGAGCAGTACTTC; CDR3: CASTQGQGPYEQYF
D: NA; V: TRBV5-1; J: TRBJ2-5; size: NA; DNA: TGCGCCACCAGGGCGGGACTGCAAGAGATCCAGTACTTC; CDR3: CATRAGLQEIQYF
D: TRBD1; V: TRBV4-3; J: TRBJ1-2; size: few; DNA: TGCGCCAGCAGCCCTTCGGGAGGGGGCGGTGGCTATGGCTACACCTTC; CDR3: CASSPSGGGGGYGYTF
D: TRBD1; V: TRBV2; J: TRBJ1-2; size: NA; DNA: TGTGCCAGCTTGGGGGGAGGGGGCCTAGACTACACCTTC; CDR3: CASLGGGGLDYTF
D: TRBD1; V: TRBV20-1; J: TRBJ1-1; size: NA; DNA: TGCAGTGCTAGTGGTGACAGGGGGGCTTTCTTT; CDR3: CSASGDRGAFF
D: NA; V: TRBV29-1; J: TRBJ2-5; size: NA; DNA: TGCAGCGTTGAGGCAGGGGGGGAGACCCAGTACTTC; CDR3: CSVEAGGETQYF
D: TRBD1; V: TRBV2; J: TRBJ1-4; size: NA; DNA: TGTGCCAGCAGTGAAGCGATACAGGGGCAGAAACTGTTTTTT; CDR3: CASSEAIQGQKLFF
D: NA; V: TRBV30; J: TRBJ1-1; size: NA; DNA: TGTGCCTGGAAACGGGGGCCAGACACTGAAGCTTTCTTT; CDR3: CAWKRGPDTEAFF
D: NA; V: TRBV7-9; J: TRBJ2-7; size: NA; DNA: TGTGCCAGCAGCTTCCGGGACTCCTACGAGCAGTACTTC; CDR3: CASSFRDSYEQYF
D: TRBD2; V: TRBV7-9; J: TRBJ2-1; size: NA; DNA: TGTGCCAGCAGCTTGGGACTAGCGGGGGGCCCGGATGAGCAGTTCTTC; CDR3: CASSLGLAGGPDEQFF
D: TRBD2; V: TRBV29-1; J: TRBJ2-2; size: NA; DNA: TGCAGCGTTGTTGGGACTAGCGGGATCGCCGGGGAGCTGTTTTTT; CDR3: CSVVGTSGIAGELFF
D: TRBD1; V: TRBV10-2; J: TRBJ2-5; size: NA; DNA: TGCGCCAGCAGCATACAGGGGCCAGAGACCCAGTACTTC; CDR3: CASSIQGPETQYF
D: NA; V: TRBV6-8; J: TRBJ1-1; size: NA; DNA: TGTGCCAGCAGTTTGAGGACTGAAGCTTTCTTT; CDR3: CASSLRTEAFF
D: TRBD1; V: TRBV29-1; J: TRBJ1-1; size: NA; DNA: TGCAGCGTCTTAAGACAGGGGATTGACACTGAAGCTTTCTTT; CDR3: CSVLRQGIDTEAFF
D: NA; V: TRBV19; J: TRBJ2-3; size: NA; DNA: TGTGCCAGTAGTATAGGCGGGCGGGACGGTACGCAGTATTTT; CDR3: CASSIGGRDGTQYF
D: NA; V: TRBV7-2; J: TRBJ1-2; size: NA; DNA: TGTGCCAGCAGCTTATTCGACGGGAACTATGGCTACACCTTC; CDR3: CASSLFDGNYGYTF
D: TRBD1; V: TRBV10-1; J: TRBJ1-2; size: NA; DNA: TGCGCCAGCAGTGAGGAGTTACAGGGGCTAGCTAACTATGGCTACACCTTC; CDR3: CASSEELQGLANYGYTF
D: NA; V: TRBV7-2; J: TRBJ2-1; size: NA; DNA: TGTGCCAGCAGCTTAGGGCAGGGCAAGGGGCATGAGCAGTTCTTC; CDR3: CASSLGQGKGHEQFF
D: TRBD2; V: TRBV30; J: TRBJ2-1; size: NA; DNA: TGTGCCTGGAGTAGAAGCGGGGGGAACAATGAGCAGTTCTTC; CDR3: CAWSRSGGNNEQFF
D: TRBD2; V: TRBV15; J: TRBJ2-3; size: once; DNA: TGTGCCACCAGCAGTGGGACTAGCGGGCGAATTAAGAGCACAGATACGCAGTATTTT; CDR3: CATSSGTSGRIKSTDTQYF
D: TRBD1; V: TRBV27; J: TRBJ1-5; size: NA; DNA: TGTGCCAGCAGCCCCGGGACAGGGAATAATCAGCCCCAGCATTTT; CDR3: CASSPGTGNNQPQHF
D: NA; V: TRBV7-2; J: TRBJ2-3; size: NA; DNA: TGTGCCAGCAGCTTATCCATCATTCAGGGTACGCAGTATTTT; CDR3: CASSLSIIQGTQYF
D: NA; V: TRBV4-1; J: TRBJ2-1; size: NA; DNA: TGCGCCAGCAGCCAAGTCCCTAGTGCTGAGCAGTTCTTC; CDR3: CASSQVPSAEQFF
D: NA; V: TRBV13; J: TRBJ2-1; size: NA; DNA: TGTGCCAGCAGCTCTAGGGTGAATGAGCAGTTCTTC; CDR3: CASSSRVNEQFF
D: TRBD1; V: TRBV6-1; J: TRBJ2-7; size: NA; DNA: TGTGCCAGCACTAGGGACAGGGCCTACGAGCAGTACTTC; CDR3: CASTRDRAYEQYF
D: NA; V: TRBV12-5; J: TRBJ2-3; size: few; DNA: TGTGCTAGTGGTCTGGGGGCTCGCACAGATACGCAGTATTTT; CDR3: CASGLGARTDTQYF
D: NA; V: TRBV7-9; J: TRBJ2-7; size: NA; DNA: TGTGCCAGCAGCTCCCAGGGGGGGCGATTCGGAGAGCAGTACTTC; CDR3: CASSSQGGRFGEQYF
D: NA; V: TRBV7-2; J: TRBJ1-5; size: once; DNA: TGTGCCAGCAGCTTAGATTGGAGGTCAGGGAGGGTTAATCAGCCCCAGCATTTT; CDR3: CASSLDWRSGRVNQPQHF
D: NA; V: TRBV5-1; J: TRBJ1-6; size: NA; DNA: TGCGCCAGCAGCTTGGATCTGGCTTATAATTCACCCCTCCACTTT; CDR3: CASSLDLAYNSPLHF
D: TRBD1; V: TRBV7-9; J: TRBJ2-1; size: NA; DNA: TGTGCCAGCAGCAAATGGACAGGGTCGAGCTCCTACAATGAGCAGTTCTTC; CDR3: CASSKWTGSSSYNEQFF
D: NA; V: TRBV6-5; J: TRBJ2-7; size: NA; DNA: TGTGCCAGCAGTTACAGTACAAAGGAGCAGTACTTC; CDR3: CASSYSTKEQYF
D: NA; V: TRBV5-1; J: TRBJ1-3; size: NA; DNA: TGCGCCAGCAGCTTGGGGAGCTCTGGAAACACCATATATTTT; CDR3: CASSLGSSGNTIYF
D: TRBD1; V: TRBV6-1; J: TRBJ1-1; size: NA; DNA: TGTGCCAGCAGTTCGGGACAGGGCATCGGTGAAGCTTTCTTT; CDR3: CASSSGQGIGEAFF
D: NA; V: TRBV6-6; J: TRBJ1-2; size: few; DNA: TGTGCCAGCAGTTACCCGCAGGATAACTATGGCTACACCTTC; CDR3: CASSYPQDNYGYTF
D: NA; V: TRBV4-3; J: TRBJ1-3; size: NA; DNA: TGCGCCAGCAGCCAAGATCCAAGGGTGGCTGGAAACACCATATATTTT; CDR3: CASSQDPRVAGNTIYF
D: NA; V: TRBV5-1; J: TRBJ2-3; size: NA; DNA: TGCGCCAGCAGCTTGGTTGCGGGCACAGATACGCAGTATTTT; CDR3: CASSLVAGTDTQYF
D: NA; V: TRBV11-2; J: TRBJ2-3; size: few; DNA: TGTGCCAGCAGCTTAGATTTCTTAACCACAGATACGCAGTATTTT; CDR3: CASSLDFLTTDTQYF
D: NA; V: TRBV7-9; J: TRBJ1-1; size: NA; DNA: TGTGCCAGCAGCTTCGGGACTTTCAAATGGGGGAACACTGAAGCTTTCTTT; CDR3: CASSFGTFKWGNTEAFF
D: NA; V: TRBV30; J: TRBJ2-7; size: NA; DNA: TGTGCCTGGACTCAGGAGGGGGAGCAGTACTTC; CDR3: CAWTQEGEQYF
D: NA; V: TRBV29-1; J: TRBJ2-1; size: NA; DNA: TGCAGCGTTGAAGGCGCGGGTGAGGGTCTAAAATACAATGAGCAGTTCTTC; CDR3: CSVEGAGEGLKYNEQFF
D: NA; V: TRBV10-3; J: TRBJ1-2; size: NA; DNA: TGTGCCATCAGTGAGTCGGGCCAGACCTATGGCTACACCTTC; CDR3: CAISESGQTYGYTF
D: TRBD1; V: TRBV18; J: TRBJ1-6; size: once; DNA: TGTGCCAGCTCAATTGACAGGGTTTCGGGACCCCTCCACTTT; CDR3: CASSIDRVSGPLHF
D: NA; V: TRBV5-6; J: TRBJ2-1; size: NA; DNA: TGTGCCAGCAGCTTGGTTGGGGGCCTGTCCTCCAATGAGCAGTTCTTC; CDR3: CASSLVGGLSSNEQFF
D: NA; V: TRBV11-2; J: TRBJ2-1; size: NA; DNA: TGTGCCAGCACCAATAACTGGTACAATGAGCAGTTCTTC; CDR3: CASTNNWYNEQFF
D: TRBD2; V: TRBV7-9; J: TRBJ2-3; size: many; DNA: TGTGCCAGCGGGACTAGCGGGAGTGGAGCAGATACGCAGTATTTT; CDR3: CASGTSGSGADTQYF
D: NA; V: TRBV2; J: TRBJ2-1; size: NA; DNA: TGTGCCAGCAATCGGTTAGGGACTTCCTACAATGAGCAGTTCTTC; CDR3: CASNRLGTSYNEQFF
D: TRBD2; V: TRBV7-2; J: TRBJ2-1; size: NA; DNA: TGTGCCAGCAGCTTGGGAGGGCCTCTCTCCTACAATGAGCAGTTCTTC; CDR3: CASSLGGPLSYNEQFF
D: NA; V: TRBV11-2; J: TRBJ2-5; size: NA; DNA: TGTGCCAGCAGCTTCTCTCGAGAGACCCAGTACTTC; CDR3: CASSFSRETQYF
D: TRBD1; V: TRBV11-2; J: TRBJ2-7; size: few; DNA: TGTGCCAGCAGCACTCCGGGACAGGGCTCCTACGAGCAGTACTTC; CDR3: CASSTPGQGSYEQYF
D: NA; V: TRBV5-4; J: TRBJ1-4; size: few; DNA: TGTGCCAGCAGCTTGAGTGGGGCGGTTTCATCGGAAAAACTGTTTTTT; CDR3: CASSLSGAVSSEKLFF
D: NA; V: TRBV6-5; J: TRBJ2-3; size: once; DNA: TGTGCCAGCAGTCCGAGGGGAGGCGCAGATACGCAGTATTTT; CDR3: CASSPRGGADTQYF
D: NA; V: TRBV27; J: TRBJ2-1; size: NA; DNA: TGTGCCAGCAGAGACCGATACTCCTACAATGAGCAGTTCTTC; CDR3: CASRDRYSYNEQFF
D: NA; V: TRBV10-2; J: TRBJ2-5; size: NA; DNA: TGCGCCAGCAGAGGACAGTTGGAAGAGACCCAGTACTTC; CDR3: CASRGQLEETQYF
D: TRBD1; V: TRBV18; J: TRBJ2-5; size: NA; DNA: TGTGCCAGCTCACCACGGGGGACAGGGGTCCAAGAGACCCAGTACTTC; CDR3: CASSPRGTGVQETQYF